This record concerns one T cell receptor beta chain sequence. This record comes from a study of technical replicates of blood from several donors. The V and J ends lost 0 bases and 2 bases, in that order; junction bases with no gene match: 1. This CDR3 has 16 residues. In germline, CDR1 is KGHSH, CDR2 LQKENI. The table came from immunoSEQ multiplex PCR; TCRdb's copy has only in-frame clones and leaves some out. The sample holds 75,000 to 95,000 clones, under 95% seen once. The J gene is TRBJ2-1, the V gene TRBV18; 10 bases line up with TRBD2. This TCR was sampled from a human donor in good health. Sequenced: T cells isolated from PBMCs. In DNA form, the CDR3 reads TGTGCCAGCTCACCACCCAGCGGGGGGGCCTACAATGAGCAGTTCTTC. Encoded protein: CASSPPSGGAYNEQFF.